The present TCR beta chain was sequenced within a study of spatial heterogeneity in lung cancer. Overall study context: In the raw reads, each unique TCR and UMI combination was present more than ten times on average. Overall study findings and caveats: Expanded intratumoral alpha and beta TCR counts tracked tumor mutation counts.

This clonotype was seen at least ten times. Its specificity is not known. A single record per CDR3 protein comes from TCRdb applying MiXCR to the 5' RACE reads. The table shows 17,000 or so distinct CDR3 sequences, with roughly 5.7% occurring only once. This sample's time point: sample taken at primary tumor resection. Donation came from over 60 patients with untreated early-stage non-small cell lung cancer. Sequencing was performed on whole RNA extracted from tumor and nontumor lung tissue, or from frozen PBMC, and the material was left unsorted. The sequence came from a male donor with early-stage non-small cell lung cancer. Material: lung tumor tissue, obtained at surgery.

The CDR3 region is CASSLTGPYEQYF. The CDR3 DNA sequence: TGTGCCAGCAGCCTGACAGGGCCCTACGAGCAGTACTTC. The chain recombines TRBV7-8 with TRBJ2-7, with TRBD1 matching 7 bases. Germline V gives CDR1 SGHVS, CDR2 FQNEAQ. After removal of 5 bases from V and 2 bases from J, the junction contained 3 bases not matched to a gene. This CDR3 comprises 13 residues.